What follows is one T cell receptor beta chain and its context. Antigen unknown. The sample originates from a study of shared clonotypes between healthy human individuals. Study-level results: Enrolling few donors narrowed the genetic and exposure-history diversity that was represented.

This was a deep-level run. Tens of thousands of T cell genomes (roughly 300 ng DNA) went into each PBMC replicate. Repertoires were generated with immunoSEQ multiplex PCR, while TCRdb's copy carries only in-frame clones and drops some. This sample has 400,000 to 600,000 clones, with 75% to 80% found just once. The CDR3 covers 13 residues. V shed 3 bases and J shed 4 bases, with 9 bases lying between them. Per germline, CDR1 SGHVS and CDR2 FQNEAQ. The sequenced material came from PBMCs. This clonotype was obtained from a woman between 35 and 50 years old in good health. Some clones in this sample may be carry-over from other donors' samples. The rearrangement joins TRBV7-8 to TRBJ1-2; D is possibly TRBD1 (5 bases). The CDR3: CASSLGGAYGYTF. In DNA, the CDR3 is TGTGCCAGCAGCTTGGGAGGGGCCTATGGCTACACCTTC.